In this sample, the clone carrying this T cell receptor beta chain turned up many times. Antigen specificity is unknown. TCRdb reanalysed the 5' RACE reads using MiXCR and keeps one entry per CDR3 protein. The sample has approximately 46,000 distinct CDR3 sequences, less than 8% seen once; the top ten hold about 0.8%. This entry is derived from a study of T-cell memory formation after mild COVID-19. The CDR3 loop spans 12 amino acids. V was cut by 5 bases and J by 9 bases, with 8 bases left in between. General study points: Clones that contracted from day 15 to 85 were balanced CD4/CD8, while later expanders leaned CD4+. Clones from the second wave (peaking day 37) had unconfirmed SARS-CoV-2 specificity.

The V call is TRBV12-3 or TRBV12-4, the J call TRBJ1-6; D is undetermined. The clonotype originates from an adult who had mild COVID-19 (a few samples of this study predate the infection). Cell type and time point are not known. Sequencing was carried out using PBMCs or a T cell subset sorted from them (not recorded which). CDR3 bases: TGTGCCAGCAGTATATCCGTTTCACCCCTCCACTTT. It specifies CASSISVSPLHF.